These 14 T cell receptor beta chains were sequenced from one sample in a study of regulatory T cells in long-lasting Graves disease. According to the study, TCR beta libraries were built with iRepertoire HTBI primers and CDR3-region Arm-PCR. TCRdb processed the multiplex PCR reads anew with MiXCR; each CDR3 protein has one entry. The data hold over 450,000 distinct CDR3 sequences, with approximately 12% observed a single time. Time point of the sample: newly diagnosed GD, antithyroid drugs for less than 3 months. The TCR library used RNA extracted from PBMCs. Another study also made use of these data, one on T cells in Graves' hyperthyroidism and ophthalmopathy.

The sample was peripheral blood mononuclear cells (PBMCs), taken at new diagnosis, from a patient treated with antithyroid drugs. These receptors came from a woman aged 25 to 39 with Graves disease.

The chain carries TRBV11-3 and TRBJ1-1; tentative D call: TRBD1 (5 bases). In germline, CDR1 is SGHNT, CDR2 YENEEA. V was cut by 6 bases and J by 3 bases, with 11 bases left in between. This CDR3 is 13 amino acids long. The CDR3 region has the DNA TGTGCCAGCAGGGAGTCAGGGTACACTGAAGCTTTCTTT. This gives the protein CASRESGYTEAFF.

About this clonotype itself: A far more abundant clone sits one base away, making this likely a read error. The chain joins TRBV11-2 to TRBJ2-7; TRBD1 or TRBD2 may be the D gene (6 bases each). With 5 bases removed from V and 7 bases from J, the gap between germline ends came to 15 bases. Germline values: CDR1 SGHAT, CDR2 FQNNGV. The CDR3 spans 13 residues. CDR3: CASSAGHLDEQYF. The CDR3 bases are TGTGCCAGCAGCGCGGGACATCTCGATGAGCAGTACTTC.

As regards this clonotype: No conserved phenylalanine or tryptophan is present at the end of the CDR3, so a read error is the likely explanation. V and J are TRBV9 and TRBJ2-2; D unresolved. From germline, CDR1 is SGDLS and CDR2 YYNGEE. The CDR3 length is 13 residues. Trimming took 0 bases from V and 5 from J, leaving 5 bases between them. CDR3 sequence: CASSVVATGELFL. For the CDR3, the DNA is TGTGCCAGCAGCGTAGTCGCTACCGGGGAGCTGTTTTTA.

This clonotype was seen only once. This may be a read error, as it is one base from a much larger clone. The chain carries TRBV10-3 and TRBJ2-3, with 13 positions matching TRBD2. Germline V lookup: CDR1 ENHRY, CDR2 SYGVKD. There are 15 residues in the CDR3. This CDR3 is CPISTSGRAADTQYF. In DNA, the CDR3 is TGTCCCATCAGTACTAGCGGGAGGGCCGCCGATACGCAGTATTTT.

As for this clonotype: A much larger clone differs from this one at a single base, so this may be a read error. The chain carries TRBV11-3 and TRBJ1-2, with D maybe TRBD1 (6 bases). The CDR3 covers 15 residues. Germline V gene lookup returns CDR1 SGHNT and CDR2 YENEEA. CDR3 sequence (DNA): TGTGTCAGCGCATCCGGCGGGGGCCAGGTGAGGGGCTACACCTTC. Amino acid sequence: CVSASGGGQVRGYTF.

This clonotype has at least ten counts. The rearrangement links TRBV2 to TRBJ2-1; TRBD1 is a possible D gene (5 bases). Trimming shortened V by 6 bases and J by 8 bases, and 14 bases separated the two germline ends. The CDR3 has 13 residues. Germline CDR1 reads SNHLY; CDR2 reads FYNNEI. The DNA for the CDR3 is TGTGCCAGCAGCGAGGAGTGGGGCGATGAGCAGTTCTTC. This encodes CASSEEWGDEQFF.

CDR3 protein: CSVDPGLASNEQFF. CDR3 bases: TGCAGCGTCGACCCGGGACTAGCAAGCAATGAGCAGTTCTTC. This chain connects TRBV29-1 to TRBJ2-1; 9 bases line up with TRBD2. V trimming: 6 bases; J trimming: 6 bases; junction bases outside the gene matches: 9. Germline V gene lookup returns CDR1 SQVTM and CDR2 ANQGSEA. The CDR3 length is 14 residues.

This clonotype was picked up one time. With only one base between it and a far larger clone, this is likely a read error. V and J are TRBV28 and TRBJ1-5; maybe TRBD1 (5 bases). This CDR3 is built from 17 residues. Trimming took off 5 bases at V and 6 bases at J, with 23 bases between the two ends. Germline CDR1 reads MDHEN; CDR2 reads SYDVKM. The DNA for the CDR3 is TGTGCCAGCAGTGATCCCTTCGTCCGGGGCAATGGTCAGCCCCAGCATTTT. It specifies CASSDPFVRGNGQPQHF.

There are a few counts of this clonotype. V usage is TRBV5-1 and J usage is TRBJ2-7; 7 bases match TRBD1. Germline assignment: CDR1 SGHRS and CDR2 YFSETQ. V lost 5 bases, J lost 1 base, and 12 bases stayed unmatched. The CDR3 is 16 residues long. This CDR3 is CASSPTPTGASYEQYF. In DNA form, the CDR3 reads TGCGCCAGCAGTCCAACTCCCACAGGGGCGTCCTACGAGCAGTACTTC.

The V and J genes are TRBV19 and TRBJ2-3, with 14 bases that match TRBD2. The CDR3 covers 16 residues. The germline V gene has CDR1 LNHDA and CDR2 SQIVND (reference sequence). V dropped 7 bases and J dropped 3; count of bases not matched to a gene: 6. In nucleotides, the CDR3 is TGTGCCAGTACCCGACTAGCGGGAGGGCCGACAGATACGCAGTATTTT. This translates into CASTRLAGGPTDTQYF.

Ten or more counts support this clonotype. The chain combines TRBV12-3 or TRBV12-4 with TRBJ2-5; a possible D gene is TRBD2 (6 bases). The germline V and J ends were trimmed by 7 bases and 4 bases, with 13 bases remaining between them. This CDR3 region has 13 residues. The CDR3 loop is CASIGFGRETQYF. Written as DNA, the CDR3 is TGTGCCAGCATTGGTTTCGGGAGAGAGACCCAGTACTTC.

This clonotype was recorded many times. V gene TRBV7-9 combines with J gene TRBJ1-6; TRBD1 agrees at 12 bases. This CDR3 contains 15 residues. V dropped 5 bases and J dropped 11; count of bases not matched to a gene: 7. Looked up from germline, CDR1 is SEHNR and CDR2 is FQNEAQ (reference sequence). As DNA, the CDR3 is TGTGCCAGCAGCCATCGGGGACAGGGGGCTGCACCCCTCCACTTT. As protein: CASSHRGQGAAPLHF.

Many counts were recorded for this clonotype. The chain combines TRBV20-1 with TRBJ1-2; D perhaps matches TRBD1 (5 bases). Trimming took off 6 bases at V and 4 bases at J, with 12 bases between the two ends. Germline V CDR1 and CDR2: DFQATT, SNEGSKA (reference sequence). The CDR3 is 12 residues long. The CDR3 here is CSASAGTYGYTF. As DNA, the CDR3 is TGCAGTGCCTCGGCAGGGACCTATGGCTACACCTTC.

In the case of this clonotype: A much more abundant neighbour one base away suggests this may be a read error. The rearrangement uses TRBV4-2 and TRBJ2-1; 11 bases agree with TRBD2. V dropped 0 bases and J dropped 6; count of bases not matched to a gene: 4. This CDR3 region has 16 residues. CDR1 is LGHNA, CDR2 YNFKEQ, per germline. DNA of the CDR3: TGTGCCAGCAGCCAAGATGTAGCGGGAGGGTGCAATGAGCAGTTCTTC. Protein: CASSQDVAGGCNEQFF.